This TCR beta chain was obtained from a study of monozygotic twins with inflammatory bowel disease. TCRdb reanalyzed the 5' RACE reads, giving one entry per CDR3 protein sequence and no DNA. Its listing shows 400,000 or so distinct CDR3 sequences. The CDR3 covers 13 residues. Germline V gene sequence: CDR1 SGDLS, CDR2 YYNGEE. To note about this clonotype: As yet, its antigen is unknown.

The study's findings and limits: Healthy co-twins had higher TCRbeta inverse Simpson diversity than their IBD twins. Repertoire similarity matched across concordant and discordant twins, perhaps owing to limited power.

The specimen sequenced was blood. The sequence derives from a human donor with ulcerative colitis or Crohn's disease, or a healthy co-twin of an affected twin (not recorded which). V is TRBV9 and J is TRBJ1-1. This CDR3 reads CASSGGKATEAFF.